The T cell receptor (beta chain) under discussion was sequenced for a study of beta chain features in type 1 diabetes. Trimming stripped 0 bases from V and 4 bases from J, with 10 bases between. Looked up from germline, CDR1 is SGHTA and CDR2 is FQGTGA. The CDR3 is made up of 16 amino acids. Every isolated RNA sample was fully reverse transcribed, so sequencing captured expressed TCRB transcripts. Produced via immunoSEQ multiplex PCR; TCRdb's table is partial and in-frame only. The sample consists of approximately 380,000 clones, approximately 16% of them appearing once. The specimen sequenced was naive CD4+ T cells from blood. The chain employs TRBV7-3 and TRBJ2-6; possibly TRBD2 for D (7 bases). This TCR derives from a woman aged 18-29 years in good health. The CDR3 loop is CASSLTGGAGANVLTF. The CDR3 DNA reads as TGTGCCAGCAGCTTAACTGGGGGGGCAGGGGCCAACGTCCTGACTTTC.